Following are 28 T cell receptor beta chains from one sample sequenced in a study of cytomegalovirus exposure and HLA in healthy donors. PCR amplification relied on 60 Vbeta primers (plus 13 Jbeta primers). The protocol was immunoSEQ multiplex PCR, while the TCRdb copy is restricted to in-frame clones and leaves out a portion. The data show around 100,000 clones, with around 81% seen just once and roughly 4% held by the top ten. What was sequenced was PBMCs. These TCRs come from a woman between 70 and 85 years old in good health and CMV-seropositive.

CDR3 sequence: CASSLAGGNEQFF. The CDR3 coding sequence is TGTGCCAGCAGCTTAGCGGGAGGGAATGAGCAGTTCTTC. V is TRBV7-9 and J is TRBJ2-1, with TRBD2 matching 7 bases. After removal of 0 bases from V and 7 bases from J, the junction contained 0 bases not matched to a gene. CDR1 SEHNR and CDR2 FQNEAQ come from the germline V gene (reference sequence). The CDR3 runs to 13 residues.

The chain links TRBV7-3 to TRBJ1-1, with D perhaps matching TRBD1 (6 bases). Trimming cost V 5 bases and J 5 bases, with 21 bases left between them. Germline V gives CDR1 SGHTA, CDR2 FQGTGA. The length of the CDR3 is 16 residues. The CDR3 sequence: CASSPGVGARDTEAFF. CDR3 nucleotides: TGTGCCAGCAGCCCAGGCGTGGGGGCCCGTGATACTGAAGCTTTCTTT. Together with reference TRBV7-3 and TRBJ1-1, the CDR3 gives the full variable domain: GAGVSQTPSNKVTEKGKYVELRCDPISGHTALYWYRQSLGQGPEFLIYFQGTGAADDSGLPNDRFFAVRPEGSVSTLKIQRTERGDSAVYLCASSPGVGARDTEAFFGQGTRLTVV.

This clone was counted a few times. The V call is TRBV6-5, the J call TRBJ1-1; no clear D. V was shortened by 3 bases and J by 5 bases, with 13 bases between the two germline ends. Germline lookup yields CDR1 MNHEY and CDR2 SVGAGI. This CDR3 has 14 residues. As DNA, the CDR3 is TGTGCCAGCAGTTATCAGACGGCGAGGACTGAAGCTTTCTTT. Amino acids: CASSYQTARTEAFF.

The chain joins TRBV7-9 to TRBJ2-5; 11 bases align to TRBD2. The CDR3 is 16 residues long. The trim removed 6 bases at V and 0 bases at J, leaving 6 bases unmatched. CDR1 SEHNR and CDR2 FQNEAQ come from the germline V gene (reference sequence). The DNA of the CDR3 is TGTGCCAGCAGTTTCATGACTAGCGGGAACCAAGAGACCCAGTACTTC. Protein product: CASSFMTSGNQETQYF.

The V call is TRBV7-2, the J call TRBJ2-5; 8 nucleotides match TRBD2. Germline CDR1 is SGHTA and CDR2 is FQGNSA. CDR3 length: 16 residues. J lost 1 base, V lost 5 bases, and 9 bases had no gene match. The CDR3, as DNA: TGTGCCAGCAGCCCAAACAGAGCGGGAGCCCAAGAGACCCAGTACTTC. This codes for CASSPNRAGAQETQYF.

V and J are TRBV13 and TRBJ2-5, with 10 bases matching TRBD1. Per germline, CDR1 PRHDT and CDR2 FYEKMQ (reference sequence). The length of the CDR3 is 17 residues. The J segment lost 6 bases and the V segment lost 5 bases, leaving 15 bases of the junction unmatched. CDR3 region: CASSPRYTGQGRKTQYF. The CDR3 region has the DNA TGTGCCAGCAGCCCTAGGTACACGGGACAGGGGAGGAAGACCCAGTACTTC.

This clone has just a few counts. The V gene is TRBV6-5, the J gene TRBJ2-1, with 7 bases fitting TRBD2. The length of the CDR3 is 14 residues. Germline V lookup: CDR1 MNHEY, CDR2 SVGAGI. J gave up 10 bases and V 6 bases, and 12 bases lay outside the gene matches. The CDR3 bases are TGTGCCAGCAGGCCCTCCGGCGGGAGAACGGAGCAGTTCTTC. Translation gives CASRPSGGRTEQFF.

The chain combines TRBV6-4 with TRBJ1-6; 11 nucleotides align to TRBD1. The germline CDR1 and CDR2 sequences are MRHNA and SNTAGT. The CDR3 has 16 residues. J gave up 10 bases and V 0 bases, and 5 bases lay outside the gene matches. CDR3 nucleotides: TGTGCCAGCAGTGACTCGAGAGGGACAGGGGGGTCACCCCTCCACTTT. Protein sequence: CASSDSRGTGGSPLHF.

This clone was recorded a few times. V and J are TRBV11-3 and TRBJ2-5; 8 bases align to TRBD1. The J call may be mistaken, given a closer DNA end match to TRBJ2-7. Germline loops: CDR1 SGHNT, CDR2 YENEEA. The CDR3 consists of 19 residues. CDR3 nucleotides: TGTGCCAGCAGCCTCAAAAGGACAGGGAGCCCCCTGCGCGTCTACGAGCAGTACTTC. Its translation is CASSLKRTGSPLRVYEQYF.

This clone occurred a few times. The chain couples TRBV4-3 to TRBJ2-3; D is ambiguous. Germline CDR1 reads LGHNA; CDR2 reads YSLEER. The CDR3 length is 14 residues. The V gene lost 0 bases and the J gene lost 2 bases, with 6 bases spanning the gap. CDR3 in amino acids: CASSQEISTDTQYF. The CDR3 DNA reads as TGCGCCAGCAGCCAAGAAATCTCCACAGATACGCAGTATTTT.

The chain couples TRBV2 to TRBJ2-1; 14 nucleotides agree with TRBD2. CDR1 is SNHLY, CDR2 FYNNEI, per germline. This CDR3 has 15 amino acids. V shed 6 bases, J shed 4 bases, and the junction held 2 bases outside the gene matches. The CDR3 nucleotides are TGTGCCAGCAGGGGGACTAGCGGGGGATACAATGAGCAGTTCTTC. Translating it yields CASRGTSGGYNEQFF.

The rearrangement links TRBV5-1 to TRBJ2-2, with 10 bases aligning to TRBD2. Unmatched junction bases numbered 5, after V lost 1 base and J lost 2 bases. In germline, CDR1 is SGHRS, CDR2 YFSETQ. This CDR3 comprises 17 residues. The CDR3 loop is CASSLRLAGANTGELFF. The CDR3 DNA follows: TGCGCCAGCAGCTTGCGCCTAGCGGGAGCAAACACCGGGGAGCTGTTTTTT.

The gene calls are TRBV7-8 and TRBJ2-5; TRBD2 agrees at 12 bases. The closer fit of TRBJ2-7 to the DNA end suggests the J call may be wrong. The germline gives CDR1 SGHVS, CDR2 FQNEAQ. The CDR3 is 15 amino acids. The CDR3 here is CASSNRLAGEYEQYF. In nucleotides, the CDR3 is TGTGCCAGCAGCAACAGACTAGCGGGGGAATACGAGCAGTACTTC.

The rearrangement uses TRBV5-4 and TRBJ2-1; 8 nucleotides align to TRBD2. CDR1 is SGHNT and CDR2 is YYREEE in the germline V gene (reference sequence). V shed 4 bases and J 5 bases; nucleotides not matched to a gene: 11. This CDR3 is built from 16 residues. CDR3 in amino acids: CASSRDTSGRHNEQFF. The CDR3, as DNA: TGTGCCAGCAGCCGGGATACTAGCGGAAGACACAATGAGCAGTTCTTC. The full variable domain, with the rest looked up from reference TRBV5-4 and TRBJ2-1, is ETGVTQSPTHLIKTRGQQVTLRCSSQSGHNTVSWYQQALGQGPQFIFQYYREEENGRGNFPPRFSGLQFPNYSSELNVNALELDDSALYLCASSRDTSGRHNEQFFGPGTRLTVL.

The CDR3 spells CASSGELAEQFF. CDR3 sequence (DNA): TGTGCCAGCAGTGGGGAGCTGGCTGAGCAGTTCTTC. The chain is built from TRBV2 and TRBJ2-1, with D tentatively TRBD2 (5 bases). The CDR3 has 12 amino acids. CDR1 and CDR2 from the germline V gene are SNHLY and FYNNEI. Trimming removed 4 bases from V and 9 bases from J, with 10 bases in between.

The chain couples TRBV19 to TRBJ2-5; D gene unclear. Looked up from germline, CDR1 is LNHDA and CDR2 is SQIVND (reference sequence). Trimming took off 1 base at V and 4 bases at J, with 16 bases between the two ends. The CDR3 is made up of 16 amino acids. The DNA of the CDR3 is TGTGCCAGTAGTATAGGAAGTGGCCGAGGCAGAGAGACCCAGTACTTC. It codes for CASSIGSGRGRETQYF.

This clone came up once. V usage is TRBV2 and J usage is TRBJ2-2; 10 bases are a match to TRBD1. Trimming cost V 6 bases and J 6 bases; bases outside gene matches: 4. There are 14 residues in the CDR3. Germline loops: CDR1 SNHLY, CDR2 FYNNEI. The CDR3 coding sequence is TGTGCCAGCAGATGGACAGGGGGGGCCGGGGAGCTGTTTTTT. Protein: CASRWTGGAGELFF. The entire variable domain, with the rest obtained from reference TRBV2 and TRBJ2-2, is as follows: EPEVTQTPSHQVTQMGQEVILRCVPISNHLYFYWYRQILGQKVEFLVSFYNNEISEKSEIFDDQFSVERPDGSNFTLKIRSTKLEDSAMYFCASRWTGGAGELFFGEGSRLTVL.

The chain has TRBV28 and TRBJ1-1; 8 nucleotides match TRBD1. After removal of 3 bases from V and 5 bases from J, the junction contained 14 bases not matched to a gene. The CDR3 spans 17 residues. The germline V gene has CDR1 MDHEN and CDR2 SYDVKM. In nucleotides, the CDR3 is TGTGCCAGCAGTTTGAGGGGGCAGGGGGCTAGGAATACTGAAGCTTTCTTT. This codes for CASSLRGQGARNTEAFF.

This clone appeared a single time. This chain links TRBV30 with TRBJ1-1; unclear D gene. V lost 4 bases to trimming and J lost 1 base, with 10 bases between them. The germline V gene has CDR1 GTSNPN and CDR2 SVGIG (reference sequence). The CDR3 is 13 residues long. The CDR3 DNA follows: TGTGCCTGGACTTTCGGTCCGAACACTGAAGCTTTCTTT. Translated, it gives CAWTFGPNTEAFF. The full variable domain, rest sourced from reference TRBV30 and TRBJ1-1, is SQTIHQWPATLVQPVGSPLSLECTVEGTSNPNLYWYRQAAGRGLQLLFYSVGIGQISSEVPQNLSASRPQDRQFILSSKKLLLSDSGFYLCAWTFGPNTEAFFGQGTRLTVV.

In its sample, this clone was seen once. Here the CDR3 DNA reads TGTGCCAGCAGTCCATTGGGACTGGGAGGTACAGATACGCAGTATTTT. Amino acids: CASSPLGLGGTDTQYF. This chain connects TRBV27 to TRBJ2-3; D is perhaps TRBD2 (6 bases). CDR1 and CDR2 from the germline V gene are MNHEY and SMNVEV (reference sequence). The CDR3 totals 16 residues. Between the trimmed V and J ends, which lost 5 bases and 3 bases, there was a span of 18 bases.

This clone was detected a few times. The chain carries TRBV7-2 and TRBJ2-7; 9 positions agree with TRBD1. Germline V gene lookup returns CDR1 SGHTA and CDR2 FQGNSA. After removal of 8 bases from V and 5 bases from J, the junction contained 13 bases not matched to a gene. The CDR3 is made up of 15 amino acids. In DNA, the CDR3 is TGTGCCAGCCGAGACGCGAGGACAGGGGACCACGAGCAGTACTTC. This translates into CASRDARTGDHEQYF.

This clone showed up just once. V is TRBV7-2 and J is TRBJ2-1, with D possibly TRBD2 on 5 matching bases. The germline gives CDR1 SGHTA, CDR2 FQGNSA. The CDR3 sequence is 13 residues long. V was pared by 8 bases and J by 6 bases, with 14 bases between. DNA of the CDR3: TGTGCCAGCCGCGGGCCGGCGGGCAATGAGCAGTTCTTC. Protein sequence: CASRGPAGNEQFF.

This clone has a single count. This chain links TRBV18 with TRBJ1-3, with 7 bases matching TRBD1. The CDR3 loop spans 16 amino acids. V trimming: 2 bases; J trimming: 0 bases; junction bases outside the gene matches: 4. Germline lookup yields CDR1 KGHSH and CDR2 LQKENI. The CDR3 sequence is CASSPGQDPSGNTIYF. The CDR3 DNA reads TGTGCCAGCTCACCAGGACAGGATCCCTCTGGAAACACCATATATTTT.

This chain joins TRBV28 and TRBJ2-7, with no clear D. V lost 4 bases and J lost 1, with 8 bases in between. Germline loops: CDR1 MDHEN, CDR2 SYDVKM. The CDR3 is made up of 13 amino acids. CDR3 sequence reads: CASSSGRSYEQYF. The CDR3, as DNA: TGTGCCAGCAGTTCTGGCAGATCCTACGAGCAGTACTTC.

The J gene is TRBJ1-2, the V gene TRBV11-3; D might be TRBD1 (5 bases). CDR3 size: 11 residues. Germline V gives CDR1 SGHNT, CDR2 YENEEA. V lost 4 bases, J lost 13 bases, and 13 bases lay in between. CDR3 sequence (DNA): TGTGCCAGCAGCTCCGCTGCAGGGCGCACCTTC. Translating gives CASSSAAGRTF.

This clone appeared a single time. CDR3 residues: CASSILAGDDEQFF. Here the CDR3 DNA reads TGTGCCAGTAGTATTCTAGCGGGAGACGATGAGCAGTTCTTC. The V and J genes are TRBV19 and TRBJ2-1, with 10 bases that match TRBD2. V trimming: 3 bases; J trimming: 8 bases; junction bases outside the gene matches: 4. The CDR3 is 14 amino acids. Germline values: CDR1 LNHDA, CDR2 SQIVND (reference sequence). Looking up the rest from reference TRBV19 and TRBJ2-1 gives the full variable domain: DGGITQSPKYLFRKEGQNVTLSCEQNLNHDAMYWYRQDPGQGLRLIYYSQIVNDFQKGDIAEGYSVSREKKESFPLTVTSAQKNPTAFYLCASSILAGDDEQFFGPGTRLTVL.

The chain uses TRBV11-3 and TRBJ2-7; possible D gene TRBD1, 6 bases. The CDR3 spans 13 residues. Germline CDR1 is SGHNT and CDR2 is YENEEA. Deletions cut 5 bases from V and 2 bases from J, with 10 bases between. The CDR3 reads CASSPGQTYEQYF. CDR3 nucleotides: TGTGCCAGCAGCCCAGGACAGACCTACGAGCAGTACTTC.

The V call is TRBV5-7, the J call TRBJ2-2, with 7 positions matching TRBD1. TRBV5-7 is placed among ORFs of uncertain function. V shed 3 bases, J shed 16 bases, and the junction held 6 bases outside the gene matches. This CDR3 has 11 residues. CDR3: CASSSGQDAFF. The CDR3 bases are TGTGCCAGCAGCTCAGGACAGGACGCGTTTTTT.